This entry lists 21 T cell receptor beta chains sequenced from one sample in a study of blood T cell repertoires in COVID-19 (dated by TCRdb to 2018 to 2021). Receptor amplification or capture employed the immunoSEQ multiplex PCR assay. Imported from immuneACCESS, the table was reduced by TCRdb to in-frame sequences with V and J called. These copies leave out some clones; in studies compared against another copy, an unresolved V gene accounts for under half, and the cause of the remainder is not known. The sample table shows just over 300,000 clones, and approximately 90% are seen once. Clones ranked in the top ten supply around 9.3% of the sample. Sequenced sample: PBMCs or T cells enriched from blood (not recorded which). These TCRs come from a young woman who had recovered from COVID-19.

The rearrangement links TRBV5-1 to TRBJ2-2; tentatively, D is TRBD2 (5 bases). The CDR3 covers 15 residues. Germline CDR1 is SGHRS and CDR2 is YFSETQ. V lost 5 bases, J lost 2 bases, and 13 bases lay in between. This CDR3 reads CASSDYDTNTGELFF. The CDR3 bases are TGCGCCAGCAGTGACTACGACACTAACACCGGGGAGCTGTTTTTT.

With respect to this clone: Other nucleotide sequences from this sample produce the same CDR3. The chain joins TRBV7-9 to TRBJ2-2; D is unresolved. V was clipped by 5 bases and J by 1 base, with 11 bases between them. CDR1 and CDR2 (germline): SEHNR, FQNEAQ (reference sequence). The CDR3 contains 15 residues. The CDR3 DNA is TGTGCCAGCAGCCCGGGTCTGGGGAACACCGGGGAGCTGTTTTTT. This translates into CASSPGLGNTGELFF.

The chain combines TRBV19 with TRBJ2-7; D gene unclear. Trimming removed 3 bases from V and 0 bases from J, with 12 bases in between. CDR3 length: 15 residues. The germline gives CDR1 LNHDA, CDR2 SQIVND (reference sequence). CDR3 in DNA: TGTGCCAGTAGTATGAGGATGTTAAGCTCCTACGAGCAGTACTTC. As protein: CASSMRMLSSYEQYF.

V and J are TRBV4-1 and TRBJ1-2; D unresolved. Germline assignment: CDR1 MGHRA and CDR2 YSYEKL. V was cut by 1 base and J by 9 bases, with 12 bases left in between. The length of the CDR3 is 13 residues. Here the CDR3 reads CASSQVAARSYTF. The CDR3 nucleotides read TGCGCCAGCAGCCAAGTGGCGGCTCGGAGCTACACCTTC.

This chain uses TRBV5-1 with TRBJ2-7; 8 bases align to TRBD1. There are 12 residues in the CDR3. CDR1 and CDR2 from the germline V gene are SGHRS and YFSETQ. The V segment lost 4 bases and the J segment 9 bases; nucleotides outside the gene matches: 6. The CDR3 DNA follows: TGCGCCAGCAGCCTGGACAGGGACGGGCAGTACTTC. Translating gives CASSLDRDGQYF.

The chain recombines TRBV19 with TRBJ2-7; 8 bases map to TRBD2. The CDR3 consists of 14 residues. J gave up 4 bases and V 5 bases, and 7 bases lay outside the gene matches. CDR1 is LNHDA and CDR2 is SQIVND in the germline V gene (reference sequence). The CDR3 sequence is CASSYPGLEYEQYF. The CDR3, as DNA: TGTGCCAGTAGTTACCCGGGACTAGAATACGAGCAGTACTTC.

The V gene is TRBV9, the J gene TRBJ2-2; the match to TRBD1 covers 10 bases. CDR3 length: 15 amino acids. Germline-derived CDR1 and CDR2 are SGDLS and YYNGEE. The ends lost 1 base at V and 5 bases at J; junction bases unmatched: 2. The CDR3 region is CASSVRGQGTGELFF. As DNA, the CDR3 is TGTGCCAGCAGCGTAAGGGGACAGGGGACCGGGGAGCTGTTTTTT.

The chain couples TRBV4-1 to TRBJ1-1; TRBD1 aligns across 11 bases. CDR3 length: 15 amino acids. J lost 6 bases, V lost 4 bases, and 7 bases had no gene match. Germline V gene sequence: CDR1 MGHRA, CDR2 YSYEKL. In DNA form, the CDR3 reads TGCGCCAGCAGCCGATCCCCGGGACAGGGGGCTGAAGCTTTCTTT. This encodes CASSRSPGQGAEAFF.

The rearrangement links TRBV28 to TRBJ2-3; 7 bases fit TRBD1. The germline V gene has CDR1 MDHEN and CDR2 SYDVKM. Trimming removed 6 bases from V and 2 bases from J; junction bases left unmatched: 8. CDR3 size: 15 residues. CDR3 sequence (DNA): TGTGCCAGCAGCCGAGCGGACAGGAACACAGATACGCAGTATTTT. Its protein product is CASSRADRNTDTQYF. Full variable domain (rest looked up from reference TRBV28 and TRBJ2-3): DVKVTQSSRYLVKRTGEKVFLECVQDMDHENMFWYRQDPGLGLRLIYFSYDVKMKEKGDIPEGYSVSREKKERFSLILESASTNQTSMYLCASSRADRNTDTQYFGPGTRLTVL.

The genes are TRBV11-2 and TRBJ2-7; possibly TRBD1 for D (5 bases). CDR1 and CDR2 (germline): SGHAT, FQNNGV. The CDR3 consists of 13 residues. Trimming took 10 bases from V and 2 from J, leaving 15 bases between them. The CDR3 reads CATETENTYEQYF. The CDR3 DNA reads TGTGCCACCGAGACAGAAAATACCTACGAGCAGTACTTC.

This clone appeared a few times. One junction end does not reproduce the germline sequence, and a read error may be involved. The V call is TRBV6-5, the J call TRBJ1-1; 7 positions agree with TRBD1. The CDR3 has 12 amino acids. Germline assignment: CDR1 MNHEY and CDR2 SVGAGI. The CDR3 DNA follows: TGTGCCAGCAGTTACTCCACGGACAGGCAAATCTTT. Protein sequence: CASSYSTDRQIF.

The genes are TRBV7-9 and TRBJ2-1; 8 bases are a match to TRBD2. Trimming at V came to 3 bases and at J to 4 bases, leaving 11 bases not matched to a gene. Germline lookup yields CDR1 SEHNR and CDR2 FQNEAQ (reference sequence). This CDR3 comprises 17 residues. The CDR3 protein is CASSLAGLAPTYNEQFF. CDR3 DNA sequence: TGTGCCAGCAGCTTGGCAGGACTAGCCCCGACTTACAATGAGCAGTTCTTC.

The chain couples TRBV5-4 to TRBJ1-5, with 8 bases identical to TRBD1. Germline CDR1 and CDR2: SGHNT and YYREEE (reference sequence). V lost 4 bases to trimming and J lost 7 bases; unmatched junction nucleotides: 7. The CDR3 has 14 residues. CDR3 sequence (DNA): TGTGCCAGCAGCCTGGAGGACAGGGCACAGCCCCAGCATTTT. This codes for CASSLEDRAQPQHF.

The table lists this clone with a few counts. The chain has TRBV2 and TRBJ1-1; D not resolved. The CDR3 has 15 amino acids. The V gene lost 2 bases and the J gene lost 1 base, with 11 bases spanning the gap. Germline V gene sequence: CDR1 SNHLY, CDR2 FYNNEI. CDR3 bases: TGTGCCAGCAGTGAATATGGCAGTAAGAACACTGAAGCTTTCTTT. Translation gives CASSEYGSKNTEAFF. Filled out from reference TRBV2 and TRBJ1-1, the complete variable domain reads EPEVTQTPSHQVTQMGQEVILRCVPISNHLYFYWYRQILGQKVEFLVSFYNNEISEKSEIFDDQFSVERPDGSNFTLKIRSTKLEDSAMYFCASSEYGSKNTEAFFGQGTRLTVV.

The gene calls are TRBV5-8 and TRBJ2-5; D not resolved. Germline CDR1 is SGHTS and CDR2 is YDEGEE. The CDR3 loop spans 13 amino acids. The V gene lost 2 bases and the J gene lost 7 bases, with 12 bases spanning the gap. CDR3 coding DNA: TGTGCCAGCAGCTTTTCGGGTGGTGGGACCCAGTACTTC. Protein: CASSFSGGGTQYF.

The chain employs TRBV2 and TRBJ2-6, with D perhaps matching TRBD1 (5 bases). Per germline, CDR1 SNHLY and CDR2 FYNNEI. Deletions cut 6 bases from V and 3 bases from J, with 12 bases between. This CDR3 is built from 15 residues. DNA for the CDR3: TGTGCCAGCAGACGACAGAAGCGTGGGGCCAACGTCCTGACTTTC. It is translated as CASRRQKRGANVLTF.

This chain uses TRBV11-2 with TRBJ1-2, with TRBD1 identical over 7 bases. Germline CDR1 reads SGHAT; CDR2 reads FQNNGV. The CDR3 runs 17 residues. Trimming at V came to 3 bases and at J to 4 bases, leaving 14 bases not matched to a gene. The CDR3 DNA follows: TGTGCCAGCAGCTTTGACCTTGGTACCAGGGACAGCTATGGCTACACCTTC. Its protein is CASSFDLGTRDSYGYTF.

The rearrangement links TRBV12-5 to TRBJ1-1, with D unclear. V gave up 1 base and J gave up 11 bases, with 17 bases separating them. Germline V lookup: CDR1 LGHNT, CDR2 FRNRAP. The CDR3 sequence is 14 residues long. CDR3 amino acids: CASGLGTGSFGAFF. CDR3 nucleotide sequence: TGTGCTAGTGGTTTGGGGACGGGGTCATTCGGGGCTTTCTTT.

This clone has just one count. This sequence joins TRBV7-2 and TRBJ1-1; a weak D match, TRBD1 (6 bases). The CDR3 covers 14 residues. Trimming took off 3 bases at V and 5 bases at J, with 13 bases between the two ends. Germline V gene data show CDR1 as SGHTA and CDR2 as FQGNSA. CDR3 protein: CASSFYGGRTEAFF. CDR3 DNA sequence: TGTGCCAGCAGCTTTTATGGGGGCCGGACTGAAGCTTTCTTT.

V and J are TRBV15 and TRBJ2-7; possibly TRBD1 for D (6 bases). V lost 0 bases and J 4 bases, leaving 13 bases between the germline ends. From germline, CDR1 is LNHNV and CDR2 YYDKDF (reference sequence). The CDR3 has 15 amino acids. Here the CDR3 reads CATSRDLRGSYEQYF. The DNA for the CDR3 is TGTGCCACCAGCAGAGATCTTAGGGGGAGTTACGAGCAGTACTTC.

The rearrangement joins TRBV12-3 or TRBV12-4 to TRBJ1-6, with D perhaps matching TRBD1 (5 bases). The CDR3 runs to 13 residues. V lost 6 bases and J 14 bases, leaving 17 bases between the germline ends. The CDR3 is CASSIQERGTLHF. In nucleotides, the CDR3 is TGTGCCAGCAGCATACAGGAAAGGGGCACCCTCCACTTT.